Below are 9 T cell receptor beta chains sequenced from a single sample in a study of blood T cell repertoires in COVID-19. Profiled with immunoSEQ multiplex PCR; TCRdb holds only in-frame clones, not every one. The sample yields around 250,000 clones, around 87% seen once. Sample: peripheral blood. These TCRs come from a woman in her sixties or seventies with COVID-19, enrolled during active disease.

The chain employs TRBV28 and TRBJ1-2, with a weak D call TRBD1 (6 bases). This CDR3 is 11 amino acids long. V lost 9 bases and J lost 3, with 8 bases in between. From germline, CDR1 is MDHEN and CDR2 SYDVKM. The CDR3 region has the DNA TGTGCCAGACAGGGAGACTATGGCTACACCTTC. This translates into CARQGDYGYTF.

The chain has TRBV27 and TRBJ1-4, with unresolved D. The CDR3 spans 13 residues. The V and J ends lost 9 bases and 6 bases respectively, with 14 bases between them. Germline V gene sequence: CDR1 MNHEY, CDR2 SMNVEV (reference sequence). CDR3 bases: TGTGCCAGTGGTCCTTTGGCCGATGAAAAACTGTTTTTT. Amino acids: CASGPLADEKLFF.

The rearrangement links TRBV11-2 to TRBJ2-3, with TRBD2 matching 11 bases. Germline V lookup: CDR1 SGHAT, CDR2 FQNNGV. J gave up 1 base and V 5 bases, and 5 bases lay outside the gene matches. The CDR3 consists of 16 residues. CDR3 in DNA: TGTGCCAGCAGCCATAGCGGGGGGGTCGGCACAGATACGCAGTATTTT. Its translation: CASSHSGGVGTDTQYF. Supplemented by reference TRBV11-2 and TRBJ2-3, the full variable domain reads EAGVAQSPRYKIIEKRQSVAFWCNPISGHATLYWYQQILGQGPKLLIQFQNNGVVDDSQLPKDRFSAERLKGVDSTLKIQPAKLEDSAVYLCASSHSGGVGTDTQYFGPGTRLTVL.

The chain has TRBV7-2 and TRBJ2-7; weak D call: TRBD2 (6 bases). CDR3 length: 14 residues. Germline lookup yields CDR1 SGHTA and CDR2 FQGNSA. V lost 0 bases and J 6 bases, leaving 12 bases between the germline ends. CDR3 DNA: TGTGCCAGCAGCTTAGCCGGGGGAGCGACCGAGCAGTACTTC. Translated, it gives CASSLAGGATEQYF.

This clone was found a few times. The chain carries TRBV5-4 and TRBJ1-6; 7 positions match TRBD1. With 4 bases clipped from V and 6 bases from J, the junction kept 13 bases outside the gene matches. CDR1 is SGHNT, CDR2 YYREEE, per germline (reference sequence). CDR3 size: 17 residues. Written as DNA, the CDR3 is TGTGCCAGCAGCAAGACGACAGGGCGAGGATCTAATTCACCCCTCCACTTT. Encoded protein: CASSKTTGRGSNSPLHF.

The rearrangement uses TRBV5-5 and TRBJ1-4; TRBD1 matches at 7 bases. Per germline, CDR1 SGHKS and CDR2 YYEKEE (reference sequence). The V gene end was trimmed by 0 bases and the J gene end by 8 bases; junction bases not matched to a gene: 10. This CDR3 is built from 16 residues. CDR3 DNA sequence: TGTGCCAGCAGCTTGGGGCGAGGGGGCACCGTCGAAAAACTGTTTTTT. Translating it yields CASSLGRGGTVEKLFF.

This chain joins TRBV14 and TRBJ2-3; TRBD1 matches 11 bases. There are 15 residues in the CDR3. Germline V CDR1 and CDR2: SGHDN, FVKESK. J gave up 4 bases and V 1 base, and 1 base lay outside the gene matches. The CDR3 loop reads CASSQGTGGADTQYF. CDR3 in DNA: TGTGCCAGCAGCCAAGGGACAGGGGGCGCAGATACGCAGTATTTT.

The sample holds one count of this clone. This rearrangement joins TRBV30 to TRBJ1-6, with D possibly TRBD1 on 6 matching bases. The CDR3 loop spans 15 amino acids. Looked up from germline, CDR1 is GTSNPN and CDR2 is SVGIG (reference sequence). V was shortened by 1 base and J by 9 bases, with 16 bases between the two germline ends. The CDR3 protein is CAWSGDRPRVSPLHF. The CDR3 coding sequence is TGTGCCTGGAGTGGAGACAGGCCCCGGGTTTCACCCCTCCACTTT.

The CDR3 nucleotides read TGTGCCAGCAGCTTAGCCGGGGGGGCATTCTTGGAGCAGTTCTTC. The encoded protein is CASSLAGGAFLEQFF. The V and J genes are TRBV7-9 and TRBJ2-1; 8 nucleotides align to TRBD2. Germline V gene lookup returns CDR1 SEHNR and CDR2 FQNEAQ (reference sequence). The CDR3 runs 15 residues. V shed 0 bases, J shed 10 bases, and the junction held 8 bases outside the gene matches.